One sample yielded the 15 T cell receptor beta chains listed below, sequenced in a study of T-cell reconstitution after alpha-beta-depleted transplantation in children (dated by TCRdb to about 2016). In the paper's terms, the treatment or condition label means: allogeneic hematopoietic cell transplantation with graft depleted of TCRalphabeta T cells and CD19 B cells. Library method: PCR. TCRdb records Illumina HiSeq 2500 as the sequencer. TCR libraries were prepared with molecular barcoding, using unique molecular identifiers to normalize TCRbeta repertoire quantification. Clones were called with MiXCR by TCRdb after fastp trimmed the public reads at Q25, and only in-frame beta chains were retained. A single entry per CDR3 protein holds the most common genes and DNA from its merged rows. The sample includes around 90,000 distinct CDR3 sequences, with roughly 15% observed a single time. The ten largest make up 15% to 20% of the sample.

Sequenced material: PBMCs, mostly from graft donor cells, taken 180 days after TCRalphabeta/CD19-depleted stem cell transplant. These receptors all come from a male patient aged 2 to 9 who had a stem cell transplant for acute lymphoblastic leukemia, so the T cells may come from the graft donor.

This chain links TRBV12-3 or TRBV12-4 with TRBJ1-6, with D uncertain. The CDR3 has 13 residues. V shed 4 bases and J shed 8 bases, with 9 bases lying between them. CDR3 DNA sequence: TGTGCCAGCAGTTCCCGACCTGATTCACCCCTCCACTTT. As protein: CASSSRPDSPLHF.

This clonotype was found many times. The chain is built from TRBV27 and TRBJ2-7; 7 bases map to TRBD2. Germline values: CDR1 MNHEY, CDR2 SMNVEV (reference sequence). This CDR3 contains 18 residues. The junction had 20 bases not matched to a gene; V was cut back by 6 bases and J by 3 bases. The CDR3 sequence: CASSRLMSGEWGIYEQYF. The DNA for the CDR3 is TGTGCCAGCAGCCGCCTTATGAGCGGGGAATGGGGTATCTACGAGCAGTACTTC.

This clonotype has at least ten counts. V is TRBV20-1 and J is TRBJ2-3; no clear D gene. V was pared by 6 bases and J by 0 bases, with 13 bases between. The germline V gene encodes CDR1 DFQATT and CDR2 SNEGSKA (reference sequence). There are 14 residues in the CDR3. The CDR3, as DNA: TGCAGTGCGAGGACCGGAAAAAGCACAGATACGCAGTATTTT. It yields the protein CSARTGKSTDTQYF.

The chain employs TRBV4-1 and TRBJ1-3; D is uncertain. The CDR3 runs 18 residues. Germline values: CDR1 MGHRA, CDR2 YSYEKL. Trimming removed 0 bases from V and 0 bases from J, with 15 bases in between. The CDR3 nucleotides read TGCGCCAGCAGCCAAGAGGAAGAATCTCTTAGCTCTGGAAACACCATATATTTT. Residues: CASSQEEESLSSGNTIYF.

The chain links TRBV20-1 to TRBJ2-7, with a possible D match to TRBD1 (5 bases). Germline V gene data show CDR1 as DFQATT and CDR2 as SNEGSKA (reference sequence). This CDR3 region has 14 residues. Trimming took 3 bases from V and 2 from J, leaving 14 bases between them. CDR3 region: CSASSAGPPYEQYF. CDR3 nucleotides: TGCAGTGCTAGTTCGGCAGGGCCACCCTACGAGCAGTACTTC.

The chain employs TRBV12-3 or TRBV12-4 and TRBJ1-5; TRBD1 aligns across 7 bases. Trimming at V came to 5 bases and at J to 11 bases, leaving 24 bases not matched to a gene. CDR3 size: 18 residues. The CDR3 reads CASSPTGQAPSKFTTQHF. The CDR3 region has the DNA TGTGCCAGCAGTCCCACCGGACAGGCTCCGTCGAAGTTCACGACCCAGCATTTT.

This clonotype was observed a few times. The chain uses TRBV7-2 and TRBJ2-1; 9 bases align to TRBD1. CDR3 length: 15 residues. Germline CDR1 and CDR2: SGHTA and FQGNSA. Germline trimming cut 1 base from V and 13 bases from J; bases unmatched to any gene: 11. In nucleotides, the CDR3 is TGTGCCAGCAGCTTAGAGGGGACCGGGACAGGGCCCCAGTTCTTC. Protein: CASSLEGTGTGPQFF.

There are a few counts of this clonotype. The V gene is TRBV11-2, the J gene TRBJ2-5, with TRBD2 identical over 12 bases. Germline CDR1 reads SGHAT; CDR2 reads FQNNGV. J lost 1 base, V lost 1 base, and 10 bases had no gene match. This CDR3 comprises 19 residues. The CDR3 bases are TGTGCCAGCAGCTTAGTGGCCTCTAGCGGGGGGGCTGGCCAAGAGACCCAGTACTTC. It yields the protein CASSLVASSGGAGQETQYF.

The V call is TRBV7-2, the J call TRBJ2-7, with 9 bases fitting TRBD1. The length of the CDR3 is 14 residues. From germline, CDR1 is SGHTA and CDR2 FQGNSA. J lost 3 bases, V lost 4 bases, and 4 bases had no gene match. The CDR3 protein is CASSSRDRDYEQYF. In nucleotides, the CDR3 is TGTGCCAGCAGCTCCCGGGACAGGGACTACGAGCAGTACTTC.

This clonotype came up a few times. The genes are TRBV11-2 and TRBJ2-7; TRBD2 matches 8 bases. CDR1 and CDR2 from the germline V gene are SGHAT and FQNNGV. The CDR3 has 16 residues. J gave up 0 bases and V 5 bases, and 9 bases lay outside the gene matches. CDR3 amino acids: CASSPAGRGVSYEQYF. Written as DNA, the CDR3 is TGTGCCAGCAGCCCGGCGGGGCGGGGGGTCTCCTACGAGCAGTACTTC.

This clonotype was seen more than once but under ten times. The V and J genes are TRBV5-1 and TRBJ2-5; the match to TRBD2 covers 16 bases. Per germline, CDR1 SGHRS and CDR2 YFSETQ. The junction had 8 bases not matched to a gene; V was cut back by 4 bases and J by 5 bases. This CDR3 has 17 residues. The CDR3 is CASSPGTSGGARETQYF. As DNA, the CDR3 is TGCGCCAGCAGCCCGGGGACTAGCGGGGGGGCCCGGGAGACCCAGTACTTC. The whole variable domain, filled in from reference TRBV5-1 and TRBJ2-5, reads KAGVTQTPRYLIKTRGQQVTLSCSPISGHRSVSWYQQTPGQGLQFLFEYFSETQRNKGNFPGRFSGRQFSNSRSEMNVSTLELGDSALYLCASSPGTSGGARETQYFGPGTRLLVL.

In nucleotides, the CDR3 is TGTGCCAGCAGTTTAGGGGGGTCCTATAGCAATCAGCCCCAGCATTTT. Its translation is CASSLGGSYSNQPQHF. V and J are TRBV12-3 or TRBV12-4 and TRBJ1-5; D is perhaps TRBD1 (5 bases). The CDR3 length is 16 residues. V shed 1 base and J shed 0 bases, with 10 bases lying between them.

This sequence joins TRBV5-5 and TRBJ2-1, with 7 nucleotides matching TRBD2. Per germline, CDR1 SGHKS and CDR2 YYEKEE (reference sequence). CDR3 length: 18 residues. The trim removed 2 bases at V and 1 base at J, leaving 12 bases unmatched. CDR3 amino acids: CASSFLGQLAWSYNEQFF. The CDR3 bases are TGTGCCAGCAGCTTTCTTGGACAACTAGCGTGGTCCTACAATGAGCAGTTCTTC.

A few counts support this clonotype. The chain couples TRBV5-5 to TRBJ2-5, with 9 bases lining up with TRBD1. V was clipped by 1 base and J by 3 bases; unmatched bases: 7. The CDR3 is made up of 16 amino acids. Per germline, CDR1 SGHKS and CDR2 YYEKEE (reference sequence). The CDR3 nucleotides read TGTGCCAGCAGCTTGAGATACCGGGACAGGGAAGAGACCCAGTACTTC. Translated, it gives CASSLRYRDREETQYF.

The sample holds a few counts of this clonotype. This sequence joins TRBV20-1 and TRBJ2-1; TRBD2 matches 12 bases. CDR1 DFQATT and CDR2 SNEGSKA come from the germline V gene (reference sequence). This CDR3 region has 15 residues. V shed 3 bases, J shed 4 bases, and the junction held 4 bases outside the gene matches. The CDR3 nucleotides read TGCAGTGCTAGCCCTAGCGGGGGGGCGTACAATGAGCAGTTCTTC. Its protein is CSASPSGGAYNEQFF.